This entry describes one TCR beta chain. Its antigen is unidentified. This specimen belongs to a study of cytomegalovirus exposure and HLA in healthy donors. Study context: There were about 85 million unique TCRs (from HLA-typed donors) in an early data release.

Use of 60 Vbeta and 13 Jbeta primers characterized the PCR. TCRdb's table, derived via immunoSEQ multiplex PCR, lists solely in-frame clones and lacks some. The profile shows roughly 150,000 clones, less than 80% of them singletons. The study's findings and limits: A prior analysis recorded that most TCR beta V segments were productive about 87% or about 30% of the time.

The sample comprised PBMCs. The source of this sequence is a man aged 35-49 years in good health and CMV-seropositive.

The CDR3 DNA reads TGCAGCGTTTCCGGGACACCTCAATCCTACGAGCAGTACTTC. This codes for CSVSGTPQSYEQYF. The V gene is TRBV29-1, the J gene TRBJ2-7; D might be TRBD1 (6 bases). The ends were cut back, 5 bases at V and 1 base at J, with 15 bases in the middle. The germline V gene has CDR1 SQVTM and CDR2 ANQGSEA. The CDR3 totals 14 residues.